These 19 T cell receptor beta chains were all obtained from the same sample, sequenced in a study of cytomegalovirus exposure and HLA in healthy donors. A multiplex PCR was run with 60 Vbeta primers and 13 Jbeta primers. Here immunoSEQ multiplex PCR was the method, and the copy in TCRdb shows in-frame clones only, minus some. Counted here are more than 70,000 clones, around 80% occurring once; the ten biggest clones make up around 5.3%. Sequenced sample: PBMCs. The receptors shown here come from a man aged 25 to 45 in good health and CMV-seropositive.

J is TRBJ1-6 and V is TRBV13; D gene ambiguous. V lost 5 bases, J lost 5 bases, and 13 bases lay in between. The CDR3 loop spans 15 amino acids. The germline CDR1 and CDR2 sequences are PRHDT and FYEKMQ (reference sequence). CDR3 bases: TGTGCCAGCAGCCTGCGGGAGCTTGATAATTCACCCCTCCACTTT. Its protein is CASSLRELDNSPLHF.

This clone turned up a few times. The chain links TRBV29-1 to TRBJ2-1; a possible D gene is TRBD2 (5 bases). V lost 1 base, J lost 6 bases, and 22 bases lay in between. The CDR3 sequence is 17 residues long. The germline V gene has CDR1 SQVTM and CDR2 ANQGSEA. CDR3 sequence: CSVEGPSGSRNSNEQFF. The CDR3, as DNA: TGCAGCGTTGAAGGCCCCTCGGGGAGCCGGAATTCCAATGAGCAGTTCTTC.

The rearrangement uses TRBV19 and TRBJ1-6, with 8 nucleotides matching TRBD1. V lost 7 bases and J lost 5; bases outside the gene matches: 7. This CDR3 spans 15 amino acids. Germline CDR1 LNHDA, CDR2 SQIVND (reference sequence). The CDR3 protein is CASKVYRGDNSPLHF. The CDR3 DNA sequence: TGTGCCAGTAAAGTGTACAGGGGGGATAATTCACCCCTCCACTTT.

This rearrangement joins TRBV28 to TRBJ2-7; the match to TRBD1 covers 9 bases. The germline V gene has CDR1 MDHEN and CDR2 SYDVKM. The J segment lost 2 bases and the V segment lost 8 bases, leaving 4 bases of the junction unmatched. This CDR3 is 13 amino acids long. CDR3 residues: CASHGTGTYEQYF. The CDR3, as DNA: TGTGCCAGCCACGGGACAGGGACCTACGAGCAGTACTTC.

This chain links TRBV4-2 with TRBJ2-3; 9 bases map to TRBD2. V lost 4 bases and J lost 4; bases outside the gene matches: 12. This CDR3 is built from 17 residues. Germline V CDR1 and CDR2: LGHNA, YNFKEQ. For the CDR3, the DNA is TGTGCCAGCAGCCCCCTGGAAGCGGGAGGCCAAGCAGATACGCAGTATTTT. Protein sequence: CASSPLEAGGQADTQYF.

For the CDR3, the DNA is TGTGCCAGCAGCTTGACTATGGGGTCTGTCCCCCTCCACTTT. Its protein is CASSLTMGSVPLHF. This chain joins TRBV6-4 and TRBJ1-6, with D uncertain. The CDR3 extends over 14 amino acids. The V end lost 6 bases, the J end lost 13 bases, and 19 bases lay between the germline ends. CDR1 is MRHNA and CDR2 is SNTAGT in the germline V gene.

The V and J genes are TRBV6-5 and TRBJ2-1; the match to TRBD1 covers 8 bases. Germline V gene lookup returns CDR1 MNHEY and CDR2 SVGAGI. V lost 2 bases to trimming and J lost 10 bases; unmatched junction nucleotides: 1. CDR3 size: 12 residues. This chain's CDR3 is CASSYRTGEQFF. DNA for the CDR3: TGTGCCAGCAGTTACCGGACAGGGGAGCAGTTCTTC.

The chain has TRBV7-2 and TRBJ2-2; 8 bases line up with TRBD2. The V gene's germline CDR1 is SGHTA and CDR2 FQGNSA. Unmatched junction bases numbered 11, after V lost 6 bases and J lost 5 bases. This CDR3 region has 16 residues. The CDR3 protein is CASSRSSGTGTGELFF. Written as DNA, the CDR3 is TGTGCCAGCAGTCGGAGTAGCGGGACTGGGACCGGGGAGCTGTTTTTT.

The chain uses TRBV4-1 and TRBJ1-1, with 8 bases aligning to TRBD1. Germline V gene lookup returns CDR1 MGHRA and CDR2 YSYEKL. Unmatched junction bases numbered 3, after V lost 1 base and J lost 2 bases. This CDR3 comprises 15 residues. The CDR3 is CASSQGGQANTEAFF. The CDR3 nucleotides read TGCGCCAGCAGCCAAGGGGGACAGGCTAACACTGAAGCTTTCTTT.

The genes are TRBV5-6 and TRBJ1-5; TRBD1 aligns across 9 bases. There are 17 residues in the CDR3. Germline CDR1 reads SGHDT; CDR2 reads YYEEEE. The V and J ends lost 1 base and 6 bases, in that order; junction bases with no gene match: 11. The CDR3 protein is CASSLMIGTGFGQPQHF. CDR3 in DNA: TGTGCCAGCAGCTTGATGATCGGGACAGGGTTTGGTCAGCCCCAGCATTTT.

This clone appeared many times. The rearrangement links TRBV5-6 to TRBJ2-5, with TRBD1 as a possible D gene (5 bases). The V gene's germline CDR1 is SGHDT and CDR2 YYEEEE. V lost 7 bases to trimming and J lost 5 bases, with 21 bases between them. This CDR3 has 15 residues. DNA for the CDR3: TGTGCCAGCTTCAGTAGGGCAGACAAGGGGGAGACCCAGTACTTC. Residues: CASFSRADKGETQYF.

The gene calls are TRBV6-4 and TRBJ1-3; D ambiguous. V was clipped by 8 bases and J by 4 bases, with 21 bases between them. This CDR3 region has 16 residues. Germline values: CDR1 MRHNA, CDR2 SNTAGT. This chain's CDR3 is CASGIKRVAGGNTIYF. In nucleotides, the CDR3 is TGTGCCAGCGGGATAAAGCGGGTGGCGGGGGGAAACACCATATATTTT.

V and J are TRBV29-1 and TRBJ2-1; D perhaps matches TRBD2 (6 bases). Trimming removed 3 bases at V and 0 bases at J, with 12 bases between. Per the germline V gene, CDR1 is SQVTM and CDR2 is ANQGSEA. The CDR3 length is 15 residues. The CDR3 reads CSVELHGSSYNEQFF. CDR3 in DNA: TGCAGCGTTGAGTTACACGGGAGCTCCTACAATGAGCAGTTCTTC.

The rearrangement joins TRBV27 to TRBJ2-7, with 7 bases identical to TRBD1. The CDR3 is 14 residues long. The ends lost 3 bases at V and 0 bases at J; junction bases unmatched: 2. CDR1 is MNHEY and CDR2 is SMNVEV in the germline V gene (reference sequence). The CDR3 here is CASSFRQGSYEQYV. CDR3 sequence (DNA): TGTGCCAGCAGTTTCCGACAGGGCTCCTACGAGCAGTACGTC.

The V gene is TRBV2, the J gene TRBJ2-7; D perhaps matches TRBD2 (5 bases). V was trimmed by 5 bases and J by 2 bases, leaving 22 bases between them. CDR1 and CDR2 (germline): SNHLY, FYNNEI. This CDR3 is built from 17 residues. In DNA form, the CDR3 reads TGTGCCAGCAGTATCCCCAACGTGGTAGCGCGACCCTACGAGCAGTACTTC. This sequence encodes CASSIPNVVARPYEQYF. Full variable domain (missing parts from reference TRBV2 and TRBJ2-7): EPEVTQTPSHQVTQMGQEVILRCVPISNHLYFYWYRQILGQKVEFLVSFYNNEISEKSEIFDDQFSVERPDGSNFTLKIRSTKLEDSAMYFCASSIPNVVARPYEQYFGPGTRLTVT.

This chain connects TRBV5-4 to TRBJ2-7; the match to TRBD1 covers 8 bases. The CDR3 covers 15 residues. The V and J ends lost 0 bases and 2 bases, in that order; junction bases with no gene match: 4. In germline, CDR1 is SGHNT, CDR2 YYREEE (reference sequence). CDR3: CASSLANRGTYEQYF. The DNA of the CDR3 is TGTGCCAGCAGCTTGGCCAACAGGGGGACCTACGAGCAGTACTTC. Full variable domain (outside the CDR3, taken from reference TRBV5-4 and TRBJ2-7): ETGVTQSPTHLIKTRGQQVTLRCSSQSGHNTVSWYQQALGQGPQFIFQYYREEENGRGNFPPRFSGLQFPNYSSELNVNALELDDSALYLCASSLANRGTYEQYFGPGTRLTVT.

The chain carries TRBV5-1 and TRBJ2-2, with 10 bases matching TRBD2. Unmatched junction bases numbered 2, after V lost 0 bases and J lost 3 bases. Germline V gives CDR1 SGHRS, CDR2 YFSETQ. CDR3 length equals 16 residues. CDR3 in DNA: TGCGCCAGCAGCTTGGGGCTAGCGGGGGACACCGGGGAGCTGTTTTTT. This codes for CASSLGLAGDTGELFF.

This clone was counted between two and nine times. The V and J genes are TRBV7-2 and TRBJ2-7; TRBD2 matches 8 bases. With V trimmed by 0 bases and J by 3 bases, 1 base remained unmatched. This CDR3 comprises 14 residues. The germline gives CDR1 SGHTA, CDR2 FQGNSA. CDR3 sequence reads: CASSLATSGYEQYF. The CDR3 nucleotides read TGTGCCAGCAGCTTAGCTACTAGCGGCTACGAGCAGTACTTC.

The chain recombines TRBV20-1 with TRBJ1-1, with a weak D call TRBD1 (5 bases). The germline V gene encodes CDR1 DFQATT and CDR2 SNEGSKA (reference sequence). The V end lost 5 bases, the J end lost 7 bases, and 8 bases lay between the germline ends. The length of the CDR3 is 10 residues. DNA of the CDR3: TGCAGTGCTCGACAGTATGAAGCTTTCTTT. As protein: CSARQYEAFF.